A single sample gave rise to the 32 T cell receptor beta chains below, sequenced in a study of blood T cells in healthy people across ages. For the second PCR, which ran for 7 to 11 cycles, a sample-barcoded 5' primer and a J-beta primer mix were used. TCRdb re-called the 5' RACE reads with MiXCR, one entry per CDR3 protein. Of about 2 million distinct CDR3 sequences in the sample, roughly 50% are singletons; the top ten hold over 2%. The specimen sequenced was blood. These TCRs come from a woman in her forties in good health.

This chain uses TRBV7-6 with TRBJ2-1; 9 nucleotides agree with TRBD2. The CDR3 runs to 15 residues. CDR1 is SGHVS, CDR2 FNYEAQ, per germline. With 5 bases clipped from V and 13 bases from J, the junction kept 15 bases outside the gene matches. The CDR3 is CASSPGAGGSPSQFF. The DNA for the CDR3 is TGTGCCAGCAGCCCAGGGGCGGGGGGGAGCCCCAGTCAGTTCTTC.

This clonotype appeared a few times. The J gene is TRBJ2-7, the V gene TRBV11-2, with 7 nucleotides matching TRBD1. The V and J ends lost 1 base and 6 bases, in that order; junction bases with no gene match: 9. The CDR3 runs 15 residues. Germline V CDR1 and CDR2: SGHAT, FQNNGV. The CDR3 loop reads CASSLVGTALGEQYF. CDR3 coding DNA: TGTGCCAGCAGCTTAGTTGGGACAGCCCTTGGCGAGCAGTACTTC.

This chain joins TRBV6-5 and TRBJ2-6, with D hard to call. V lost 2 bases to trimming and J lost 1 base, with 9 bases between them. Per germline, CDR1 MNHEY and CDR2 SVGAGI. The CDR3 is 16 residues long. The CDR3 sequence: CASSYAPTSGANVLTF. DNA of the CDR3: TGTGCCAGCAGTTACGCACCGACATCTGGGGCCAACGTCCTGACTTTC.

The chain has TRBV10-1 and TRBJ2-3, with 10 nucleotides matching TRBD2. The CDR3 has 17 amino acids. V dropped 3 bases and J dropped 2; count of bases not matched to a gene: 8. Germline CDR1 WNHNN, CDR2 SYGVQD (reference sequence). For the CDR3, the DNA is TGCGCCAGCAGTGACCTAGCGGGGGAGTTCTACACAGATACGCAGTATTTT. Amino acids: CASSDLAGEFYTDTQYF.

The chain carries TRBV6-2 or TRBV6-3 and TRBJ1-5; unclear D gene. The CDR3 totals 17 residues. CDR1 and CDR2 from the germline V gene are MNHEY and SVGEGT. V gave up 2 bases and J gave up 6 bases, with 20 bases separating them. The CDR3 protein is CASSYARTALPGQPQHF. CDR3 nucleotides: TGTGCCAGCAGTTACGCCCGGACCGCACTTCCAGGTCAGCCCCAGCATTTT.

The V call is TRBV27, the J call TRBJ1-2, with D maybe TRBD1 (5 bases). Germline V gene data show CDR1 as MNHEY and CDR2 as SMNVEV (reference sequence). The germline V and J ends were trimmed by 6 bases and 4 bases, with 12 bases remaining between them. The CDR3 is 13 residues long. The CDR3 nucleotides are TGTGCCAGCAGCAAGGGACTGATCTATGGCTACACCTTC. Amino acids: CASSKGLIYGYTF.

The table lists this clonotype with many counts. The chain couples TRBV28 to TRBJ2-3, with TRBD2 matching over 9 bases. The CDR3 totals 15 residues. V shed 5 bases and J 0 bases; nucleotides not matched to a gene: 3. Germline CDR1 reads MDHEN; CDR2 reads SYDVKM. The CDR3 sequence: CASSRGGGSTDTQYF. For the CDR3, the DNA is TGTGCCAGCAGTCGCGGGGGGGGTAGCACAGATACGCAGTATTTT.

This clonotype was observed a few times. The rearrangement uses TRBV19 and TRBJ2-7; 7 bases agree with TRBD1. The germline V gene encodes CDR1 LNHDA and CDR2 SQIVND (reference sequence). J lost 6 bases, V lost 6 bases, and 11 bases had no gene match. The CDR3 sequence is 14 residues long. The DNA of the CDR3 is TGTGCCAGTAGACCGACAGGGAGTGGAGGCGAGCAGTACTTC. Translating gives CASRPTGSGGEQYF.

V and J are TRBV20-1 and TRBJ2-7; 8 nucleotides match TRBD1. V shed 3 bases, J shed 2 bases, and the junction held 9 bases outside the gene matches. The CDR3 runs to 15 residues. The germline V gene has CDR1 DFQATT and CDR2 SNEGSKA (reference sequence). CDR3 protein: CSARPLGQATYEQYF. The DNA for the CDR3 is TGCAGTGCTAGGCCTCTGGGACAGGCCACCTACGAGCAGTACTTC.

The chain recombines TRBV20-1 with TRBJ2-5; a possible D gene is TRBD2 (5 bases). Trimming took 0 bases from V and 1 from J, leaving 12 bases between them. This CDR3 is built from 15 residues. Germline V gene lookup returns CDR1 DFQATT and CDR2 SNEGSKA (reference sequence). The CDR3 nucleotides are TGCAGTGCTAGAGATCCCCGGGGTACCCAAGAGACCCAGTACTTC. Translation gives CSARDPRGTQETQYF.

CDR3 residues: CASSQGEGATYNSPLHF. The CDR3 nucleotides are TGCGCCAGCAGCCAAGGCGAGGGCGCGACCTATAATTCACCCCTCCACTTT. The chain is built from TRBV4-3 and TRBJ1-6; D not certain. The CDR3 consists of 17 residues. Per the germline V gene, CDR1 is LGHNA and CDR2 is YSLEER. The ends were cut back, 1 base at V and 2 bases at J, with 12 bases in the middle.

This clonotype appeared a few times. The chain has TRBV20-1 and TRBJ2-1; 7 positions agree with TRBD2. In germline, CDR1 is DFQATT, CDR2 SNEGSKA (reference sequence). The CDR3 sequence is 13 residues long. V shed 4 bases and J 9 bases; nucleotides not matched to a gene: 9. In DNA form, the CDR3 reads TGCAGTGCTAAGCACTGGGGGGAGGGTGAGCAGTTCTTC. Translation: CSAKHWGEGEQFF.

V and J are TRBV7-2 and TRBJ2-3; 9 nucleotides agree with TRBD1. CDR1 is SGHTA, CDR2 FQGNSA, per germline. The V and J ends lost 5 bases and 4 bases, in that order; junction bases with no gene match: 4. The CDR3 spans 14 residues. The CDR3: CASSPDRGADTQYF. Written as DNA, the CDR3 is TGTGCCAGCAGCCCGGACAGGGGCGCAGATACGCAGTATTTT.

This clonotype was observed a few times. The CDR3 is CASSLFEQGAAGYTF. In nucleotides, the CDR3 is TGTGCCAGCAGTCTTTTCGAACAGGGGGCCGCTGGCTACACCTTC. The chain links TRBV6-2 or TRBV6-3 to TRBJ1-2, with TRBD1 identical over 9 bases. The germline gives CDR1 MNHEY, CDR2 SVGEGT. J was trimmed by 7 bases and V by 5 bases; bases with no gene match: 11. The CDR3 loop spans 15 amino acids.

The chain uses TRBV12-5 and TRBJ2-1; the match to TRBD2 covers 8 bases. The CDR3 loop spans 15 amino acids. Germline V CDR1 and CDR2: LGHNT, FRNRAP. Trimming removed 6 bases from V and 7 bases from J; junction bases left unmatched: 11. In nucleotides, the CDR3 is TGTGCTAGTGGGGCGGGACGACCGGGAGGGAATGAGCAGTTCTTC. Protein product: CASGAGRPGGNEQFF.

This clonotype came up a few times. This chain links TRBV12-3 or TRBV12-4 with TRBJ1-5; D possibly corresponds to TRBD1 (5 bases). The CDR3 loop spans 14 amino acids. Trimming cost V 6 bases and J 2 bases, with 11 bases left between them. In nucleotides, the CDR3 is TGTGCCAGCAGGCAGGACACGGGCAATCAGCCCCAGCATTTT. This sequence encodes CASRQDTGNQPQHF.

V gene TRBV7-2 combines with J gene TRBJ2-1; D is ambiguous. The CDR3 has 12 amino acids. Deletions cut 1 base from V and 9 bases from J, with 7 bases between. Germline CDR1 SGHTA, CDR2 FQGNSA. As DNA, the CDR3 is TGTGCCAGCAGCTTAGTAACCCTTGAGCAGTTCTTC. Its protein product is CASSLVTLEQFF.

The rearrangement links TRBV2 to TRBJ2-1; no clear D gene. The J call may not be correct, given that the DNA end is closer to TRBJ2-7. Germline V CDR1 and CDR2: SNHLY, FYNNEI. The CDR3 length is 16 residues. CDR3 sequence reads: CASSDPAEVSYNEQYF. CDR3 in DNA: TGTGCCAGCAGTGACCCTGCGGAAGTCTCCTACAATGAGCAGTACTTC.

This clonotype was observed a handful of times. The chain uses TRBV15 and TRBJ1-5; perhaps TRBD1 as D (6 bases). The ends were cut back, 0 bases at V and 5 bases at J, with 11 bases in the middle. The CDR3 sequence is 15 residues long. Germline CDR1 LNHNV, CDR2 YYDKDF (reference sequence). The DNA for the CDR3 is TGTGCCACCAGCAGAGACCTAGGGGGACATCAGCCCCAGCATTTT. Encoded protein: CATSRDLGGHQPQHF. The full variable domain, with the rest looked up from reference TRBV15 and TRBJ1-5, is DAMVIQNPRYQVTQFGKPVTLSCSQTLNHNVMYWYQQKSSQAPKLLFHYYDKDFNNEADTPDNFQSRRPNTSFCFLDIRSPGLGDTAMYLCATSRDLGGHQPQHFGDGTRLSIL.

The J gene is TRBJ2-3, the V gene TRBV28, with 10 bases lining up with TRBD2. This CDR3 comprises 15 residues. Germline-derived CDR1 and CDR2 are MDHEN and SYDVKM. V lost 5 bases to trimming and J lost 5 bases; unmatched junction nucleotides: 7. CDR3 loop: CASSPSGGAEDTQYF. CDR3 in DNA: TGTGCCAGCAGTCCCAGCGGGGGGGCCGAAGATACGCAGTATTTT. Combining the CDR3 with reference TRBV28 and TRBJ2-3 gives the whole variable domain DVKVTQSSRYLVKRTGEKVFLECVQDMDHENMFWYRQDPGLGLRLIYFSYDVKMKEKGDIPEGYSVSREKKERFSLILESASTNQTSMYLCASSPSGGAEDTQYFGPGTRLTVL.

This clonotype has a handful of counts. The chain carries TRBV20-1 and TRBJ2-5; D unclear. Germline V gives CDR1 DFQATT, CDR2 SNEGSKA (reference sequence). The V end was cut by 6 bases, the J end by 1 base, with 9 bases between. The CDR3 sequence is 12 residues long. The DNA for the CDR3 is TGCAGTGCAACTCCCGGCCAAGAGACCCAGTACTTC. Translated, it gives CSATPGQETQYF.

The rearrangement links TRBV6-5 to TRBJ2-3, with a weak D call TRBD1 (6 bases). The CDR3 is 17 amino acids. Germline CDR1 MNHEY, CDR2 SVGAGI. The V and J ends lost 0 bases and 2 bases respectively, with 15 bases between them. For the CDR3, the DNA is TGTGCCAGCAGTTACTCGGTTACAGGGTTCGCCACAGATACGCAGTATTTT. Its protein is CASSYSVTGFATDTQYF.

A few counts support this clonotype. The V gene is TRBV4-3, the J gene TRBJ1-2; 9 nucleotides match TRBD1. Trimming took 0 bases from V and 4 from J; bases not matched to a gene: 9. Germline V lookup: CDR1 LGHNA, CDR2 YSLEER. This CDR3 spans 17 amino acids. The CDR3 region is CASSQDPMGQGAYGYTF. The CDR3 DNA sequence: TGCGCCAGCAGCCAAGATCCTATGGGACAGGGAGCCTATGGCTACACCTTC.

A word on this clonotype: Compared with germline, one end of the junction differs, possibly owing to a read error. J is TRBJ1-4 and V is TRBV6-5; D ambiguous. CDR1 is MNHEY and CDR2 is SVGAGI in the germline V gene. CDR3 size: 16 residues. CDR3 DNA sequence: TGTGTCAGCAGTTCCTCACTCTGGGGATCGCAGGAAAAACTGTTTTTT. This encodes CVSSSSLWGSQEKLFF.

This chain joins TRBV10-1 and TRBJ2-1; 13 bases fit TRBD2. After removal of 5 bases from V and 8 bases from J, the junction contained 6 bases not matched to a gene. Germline V gives CDR1 WNHNN, CDR2 SYGVQD (reference sequence). The CDR3 is 15 amino acids. The CDR3 region is CASSPGTSGKDEQFF. CDR3 DNA: TGCGCCAGCAGTCCCGGGACTAGCGGGAAAGATGAGCAGTTCTTC.

The V gene is TRBV20-1, the J gene TRBJ1-6, with D maybe TRBD1 (6 bases). CDR1 is DFQATT and CDR2 is SNEGSKA in the germline V gene (reference sequence). Trimming removed 2 bases from V and 6 bases from J, with 14 bases in between. The CDR3 sequence is 15 residues long. CDR3 protein: CSARPGQGGNSPLHF. The CDR3 coding sequence is TGCAGTGCTAGACCAGGGCAAGGGGGTAATTCACCCCTCCACTTT.

V usage is TRBV7-2 and J usage is TRBJ2-1; 13 positions agree with TRBD2. CDR3 size: 14 residues. The trim removed 7 bases at V and 4 bases at J, leaving 1 base unmatched. Germline CDR1 reads SGHTA; CDR2 reads FQGNSA. In nucleotides, the CDR3 is TGTGCCAGCAAGACTAGCGGGGGGTACAATGAGCAGTTCTTC. Protein sequence: CASKTSGGYNEQFF.

A note on this clonotype: One end of the junction varies from germline; a read error may be responsible. The J gene is TRBJ2-3, the V gene TRBV5-1; 9 positions agree with TRBD2. The CDR3 is made up of 15 amino acids. Germline V CDR1 and CDR2: SGHRS, YFSETQ. This CDR3 reads CANSSTSGLTDTQYF. CDR3 nucleotides: TGCGCCAACAGCTCGACTAGCGGCCTCACAGATACGCAGTATTTT. Based on the CDR3 plus reference TRBV5-1 and TRBJ2-3, the full variable domain is KAGVTQTPRYLIKTRGQQVTLSCSPISGHRSVSWYQQTPGQGLQFLFEYFSETQRNKGNFPGRFSGRQFSNSRSEMNVSTLELGDSALYLCANSSTSGLTDTQYFGPGTRLTVL.

The rearrangement joins TRBV6-5 to TRBJ2-1, with 14 bases fitting TRBD2. Trimming cost V 2 bases and J 3 bases; bases outside gene matches: 3. Per the germline V gene, CDR1 is MNHEY and CDR2 is SVGAGI. The CDR3 runs to 17 residues. For the CDR3, the DNA is TGTGCCAGCAGTTACCCGGGACTAGCGGGGGACTACAATGAGCAGTTCTTC. Translating gives CASSYPGLAGDYNEQFF.

The rearrangement joins TRBV2 to TRBJ2-5, with 11 bases lining up with TRBD2. J gave up 7 bases and V 6 bases, and 10 bases lay outside the gene matches. The CDR3 spans 15 residues. The germline V gene encodes CDR1 SNHLY and CDR2 FYNNEI. The CDR3 protein is CASRPRLAGNGTQYF. The CDR3 nucleotides are TGTGCCAGCAGACCGCGACTAGCGGGAAACGGGACCCAGTACTTC. Full variable domain (remainder filled in from reference TRBV2 and TRBJ2-5): EPEVTQTPSHQVTQMGQEVILRCVPISNHLYFYWYRQILGQKVEFLVSFYNNEISEKSEIFDDQFSVERPDGSNFTLKIRSTKLEDSAMYFCASRPRLAGNGTQYFGPGTRLLVL.

V is TRBV29-1 and J is TRBJ2-3; perhaps D is TRBD1 or TRBD2 (5 bases each). Germline assignment: CDR1 SQVTM and CDR2 ANQGSEA. Trimming stripped 0 bases from V and 0 bases from J, with 25 bases between. The CDR3 length is 20 residues. CDR3: CSVEDGVLGMGTESTDTQYF. CDR3 sequence (DNA): TGCAGCGTTGAAGATGGGGTCTTGGGGATGGGGACCGAAAGCACAGATACGCAGTATTTT.

A word on this clonotype: The junction and the germline gene differ at one end; a read error may be behind it. V usage is TRBV4-1 and J usage is TRBJ1-2, with 8 bases that match TRBD1. The CDR3 contains 14 residues. CDR1 MGHRA and CDR2 YSYEKL come from the germline V gene. CDR3 DNA: TGCGCCGGCAGCCAAGAGGGACAGGCTCGCGGCTACACCTTC. Protein: CAGSQEGQARGYTF.